These T cell receptor beta chains were read from a single sample in a study of shared clonotypes between healthy human individuals. Clones were sequenced by immunoSEQ multiplex PCR, and TCRdb holds only the in-frame ones, with some missing. The profile covers over a million clones, with more than 65% appearing a single time and 1.5% taken by the ten largest. Sequenced input: memory CD4+ T cells sorted from blood. The source is a man between 18 and 35 years old in good health. Both conserved end residues are part of each CDR3. The D gene is left open where the match is weak. For some rows the clone size is stated as once, few or many, or as a class when expanded; others skip it.

j_call,d_call,v_call,cdr3_length,clone_size,cdr3_nt,cdr3_aa
TRBJ2-5,TRBD2,TRBV18,15,.,TGTGCCAGCTCACCAAGTTGGCTAGCGGGAGAGACCCAGTACTTC,CASSPSWLAGETQYF
TRBJ2-2,.,TRBV18,16,.,TGTGCCAGCTCCGATGTCAGGACAGCGAACACCGGGGAGCTGTTTTTT,CASSDVRTANTGELFF
TRBJ2-1,.,TRBV5-1,15,.,TGCGCCAGCAGCCCAGGGGGAGGGCCCTACAATGAGCAGTTCTTC,CASSPGGGPYNEQFF
TRBJ2-3,.,TRBV9,14,few,TGTGCCAGCAGCCCGAGGGGGGGCAGAGATACGCAGTATTTT,CASSPRGGRDTQYF
TRBJ1-6,.,TRBV28,17,.,TGTGCCAGCAGTCTGGTTTCAGGGGCGTCTGGCAGTTCACCCCTCCACTTT,CASSLVSGASGSSPLHF
TRBJ2-5,TRBD1,TRBV18,14,.,TGTGCCAGCTCACTGAGGGACAGACAAGAGACCCAGTACTTC,CASSLRDRQETQYF
TRBJ1-4,.,TRBV5-6,15,.,TGTGCCAGCAGCTTGGGGGGACTAACTAATGAAAAACTGTTTTTT,CASSLGGLTNEKLFF
TRBJ2-7,.,TRBV5-5,12,.,TGTGCCAGCAGCTTCCAGGACTACGAGCAGTACTTC,CASSFQDYEQYF
TRBJ2-3,.,TRBV21-1,16,few,TGTGCCAGCAGCAACCGGACAGGGAGGGAGACAGATACGCAGTATTTT,CASSNRTGRETDTQYF
TRBJ2-1,.,TRBV18,16,many,TGTGCCAGCTCACCAAACAGGACACCCTTCTACAATGAGCAGTTCTTC,CASSPNRTPFYNEQFF
TRBJ1-4,.,TRBV4-1,15,.,TGCGCCAGCAGCGCCCCAGGGGTTACTAATGAAAAACTGTTTTTT,CASSAPGVTNEKLFF
TRBJ2-5,.,TRBV30,13,.,TGTGCCTGGAGTTCCGGGAATACTGAGACCCAGTACTTC,CAWSSGNTETQYF
TRBJ2-3,.,TRBV19,13,.,TGTGCCAGTAGTATAGGGACTACAGATACGCAGTATTTT,CASSIGTTDTQYF
TRBJ2-7,.,TRBV28,16,.,TGTGCCAGCAGTCCCCTCGGGACGGACACGTCGAGAGAGCAGTACTTC,CASSPLGTDTSREQYF
TRBJ1-5,.,TRBV6-1,14,.,TGTGCCAGCAGTGAGGAGGGACGGGGTCAGCCCCAGCATTTT,CASSEEGRGQPQHF
TRBJ2-5,.,TRBV5-1,13,.,TGCGCCAGCAGCTTATTCAGCGGGGAGACCCAGTACTTC,CASSLFSGETQYF
TRBJ2-7,.,TRBV6-1,16,.,TGTGCCAGCAGTGAATCCCCCCCTATAGAGGGCCACGAGCAGTACTTC,CASSESPPIEGHEQYF
TRBJ2-7,.,TRBV15,16,.,TGTGCCACCAGCAGAGTAGTCGGGACCCCTCACTACGAGCAGTACTTC,CATSRVVGTPHYEQYF
TRBJ1-2,.,TRBV4-1,15,.,TGCGCCAGCAGCCAAACGAGTTTTAGGGGAGAGGGCTACACCTTC,CASSQTSFRGEGYTF
TRBJ1-5,TRBD1,TRBV4-2,16,.,TGTGCCAGCAGCCAAGGGGGACAGGGGGCTCATCAGCCCCAGCATTTT,CASSQGGQGAHQPQHF
TRBJ2-7,TRBD1,TRBV5-1,15,few,TGCGCCAGCGCTAGGTCCGAGACAGGGGTTTACGAGCAGTACTTC,CASARSETGVYEQYF
TRBJ1-6,.,TRBV5-1,13,.,TGCGCCAGCAGCTTGGGGTCCGGATCACCCCTCCACTTT,CASSLGSGSPLHF
TRBJ2-5,.,TRBV5-4,14,.,TGTGCCAGCAGCTCACAGACTAGGGAAGAGACCCAGTACTTC,CASSSQTREETQYF
TRBJ1-1,.,TRBV11-1,14,many,TGTGCCAGCAGCTTCCGGGACGACATATATGGCGCTTTCTTT,CASSFRDDIYGAFF
TRBJ2-2,TRBD1,TRBV30,15,.,TGTGCCTGGGAGGGGGGACAGGGGAACACCGGGGAGCTGTTTTTT,CAWEGGQGNTGELFF
TRBJ2-2,.,TRBV5-1,15,many,TGCGCCAGCAGAGGAGGGACAGCCAACACCGGGGAGCTGTTTTTT,CASRGGTANTGELFF
TRBJ1-6,.,TRBV18,13,many,TGTGCCAGCTCACCACCGGCCGGGGAACCCCTCCACTTT,CASSPPAGEPLHF
TRBJ2-2,TRBD2,TRBV25-1,13,few,TGTGCCAGCAGTGAGGGGGGGACCGGGGAGCTGTTTTTT,CASSEGGTGELFF
TRBJ1-1,.,TRBV5-1,15,.,TGCGCCAGCAGCACCCTGGGGACGGTGGGCACTGAAGCTTTCTTT,CASSTLGTVGTEAFF
TRBJ1-1,.,TRBV11-1,14,many,TGTGCCAGCAGCTTCCGACAGGACGGCACTGAAGCTTTCTTT,CASSFRQDGTEAFF
TRBJ2-1,.,TRBV6-1,12,.,TGTGCCCTACGGGGGTCTGGCAATGAGCAGTTCTTC,CALRGSGNEQFF
TRBJ2-4,.,TRBV5-4,14,.,TGTGCCAGCAGCCAGTATGCAGGGAAAAACATTCAGTACTTC,CASSQYAGKNIQYF
TRBJ2-1,TRBD2,TRBV27,15,.,TGTGCCAGCAGTTCCCCGGGACTAGGAGGGAATGAGCAGTTCTTC,CASSSPGLGGNEQFF
TRBJ1-4,.,TRBV29-1,10,few,TGCAGCGCCAAAAATGAAAAACTGTTTTTT,CSAKNEKLFF
TRBJ2-3,TRBD2,TRBV10-3,16,.,TGTGCCATCAGTGACCTAAGGAGCGGGGACACAGATACGCAGTATTTT,CAISDLRSGDTDTQYF
TRBJ1-6,.,TRBV2,15,.,TGTGCCAGCAGTGAATTGGGCGCGAAAGGTTCACCCCTCCACTTT,CASSELGAKGSPLHF
TRBJ1-2,.,TRBV5-4,14,few,TGTGCCAGCAGCAGTAGGACGGAGAACTATGGCTACACCTTC,CASSSRTENYGYTF